The 3 T cell receptor beta chains below all came from one sample that was sequenced in a study of blood T cell repertoires in COVID-19. TCRdb's copy holds only in-frame clones and misses some; the assay was immunoSEQ multiplex PCR. The sample consists of around 360,000 clones, 87% of them appearing once. Sequenced sample: PBMCs or T cells enriched from blood (not recorded which). These receptors all come from a man in his forties in a cohort exposed to, infected with or recovered from COVID-19 (not recorded which).

A few counts support this clone. V is TRBV2 and J is TRBJ1-3; D gene ambiguous. V lost 6 bases to trimming and J lost 4 bases, with 7 bases between them. The CDR3 covers 12 residues. Germline CDR1 reads SNHLY; CDR2 reads FYNNEI. CDR3 protein: CASSGSGNTIYF. The CDR3 DNA reads as TGTGCCAGCAGCGGGTCGGGAAACACCATATATTTT.

This chain uses TRBV21-1 with TRBJ1-5; the table assigns TRBD1, which was not confirmed against the DNA. TRBV21-1 is noted as a pseudogene. CDR3 length: 17 residues. CDR3 residues: CASSKGQGVGCNQPQHF. The CDR3 DNA is TGTGCCAGCAGCAAAGGCCAGGGTGTCGGTTGCAATCAGCCCCAGCATTTT.

The chain is built from TRBV11-2 and TRBJ1-4, with D maybe TRBD1 (5 bases). V was pared by 3 bases and J by 8 bases, with 13 bases between. The CDR3 extends over 14 amino acids. Germline values: CDR1 SGHAT, CDR2 FQNNGV. The CDR3 loop is CASSFSGGREKLFF. The CDR3 DNA sequence: TGTGCCAGCAGCTTTAGCGGGGGGAGGGAAAAACTGTTTTTT.